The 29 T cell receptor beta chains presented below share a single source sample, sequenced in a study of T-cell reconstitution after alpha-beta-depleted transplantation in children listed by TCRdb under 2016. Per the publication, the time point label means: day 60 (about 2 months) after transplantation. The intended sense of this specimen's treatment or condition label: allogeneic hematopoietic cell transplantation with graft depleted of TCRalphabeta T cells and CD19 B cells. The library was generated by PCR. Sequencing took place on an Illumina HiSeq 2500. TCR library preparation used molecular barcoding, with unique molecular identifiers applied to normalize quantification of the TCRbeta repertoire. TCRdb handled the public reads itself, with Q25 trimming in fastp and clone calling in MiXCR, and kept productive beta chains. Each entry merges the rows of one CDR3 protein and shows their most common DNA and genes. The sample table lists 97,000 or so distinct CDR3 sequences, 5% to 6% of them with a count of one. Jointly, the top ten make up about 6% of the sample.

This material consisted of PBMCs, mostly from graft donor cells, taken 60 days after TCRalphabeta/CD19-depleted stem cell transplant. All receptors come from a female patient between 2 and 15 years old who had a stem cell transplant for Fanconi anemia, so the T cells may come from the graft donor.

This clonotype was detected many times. CDR3 loop: CATSRDRTSGSVHNEQFF. Written as DNA, the CDR3 is TGTGCCACCAGCAGAGATCGGACTAGCGGGAGTGTCCACAATGAGCAGTTCTTC. The chain recombines TRBV15 with TRBJ2-1; TRBD2 matches 13 bases. CDR3 length: 18 residues. The germline V gene encodes CDR1 LNHNV and CDR2 YYDKDF (reference sequence). The ends lost 0 bases at V and 5 bases at J; junction bases unmatched: 7.

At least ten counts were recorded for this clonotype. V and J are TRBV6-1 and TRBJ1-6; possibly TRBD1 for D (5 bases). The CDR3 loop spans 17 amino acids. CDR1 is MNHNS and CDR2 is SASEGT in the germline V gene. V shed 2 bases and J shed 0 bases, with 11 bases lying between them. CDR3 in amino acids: CASSEPLGASYNSPLHF. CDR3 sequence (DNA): TGTGCCAGCAGTGAACCCCTCGGGGCCTCCTATAATTCACCCCTCCACTTT.

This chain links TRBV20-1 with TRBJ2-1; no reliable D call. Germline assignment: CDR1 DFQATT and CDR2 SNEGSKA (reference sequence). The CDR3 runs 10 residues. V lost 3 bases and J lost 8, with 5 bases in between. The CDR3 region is CSARADEQFF. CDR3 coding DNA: TGCAGTGCTAGGGCGGATGAGCAGTTCTTC.

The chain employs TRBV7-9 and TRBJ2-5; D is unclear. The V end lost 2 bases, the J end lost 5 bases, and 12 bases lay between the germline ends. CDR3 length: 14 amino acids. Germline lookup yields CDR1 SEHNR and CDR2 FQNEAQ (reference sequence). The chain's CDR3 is CASSLWTGWETQYF. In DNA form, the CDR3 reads TGTGCCAGCAGCTTATGGACCGGTTGGGAGACCCAGTACTTC.

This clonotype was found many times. The CDR3: CSVVQGGSYGYTF. CDR3 nucleotide sequence: TGCAGCGTTGTCCAGGGCGGGAGCTATGGCTACACCTTC. The rearrangement links TRBV29-1 to TRBJ1-2; the D gene is possibly TRBD1 (5 bases). Deletions cut 4 bases from V and 4 bases from J, with 13 bases between. This CDR3 contains 13 residues. Germline values: CDR1 SQVTM, CDR2 ANQGSEA.

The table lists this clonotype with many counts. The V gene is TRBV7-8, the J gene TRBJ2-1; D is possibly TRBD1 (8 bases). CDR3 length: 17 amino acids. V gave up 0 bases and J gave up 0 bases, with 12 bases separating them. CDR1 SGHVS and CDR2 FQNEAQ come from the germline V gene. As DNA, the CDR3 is TGTGCCAGCAGCTTAGCCTACAGGGGGGGCTCCTACAATGAGCAGTTCTTC. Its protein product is CASSLAYRGGSYNEQFF.

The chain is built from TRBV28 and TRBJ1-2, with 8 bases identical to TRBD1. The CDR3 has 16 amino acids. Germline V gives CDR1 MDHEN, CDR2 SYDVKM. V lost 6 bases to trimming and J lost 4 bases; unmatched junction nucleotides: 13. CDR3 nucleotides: TGTGCCAGCAGCCTCCTTCTTCAGGGGGCGAGCTATGGCTACACCTTC. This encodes CASSLLLQGASYGYTF.

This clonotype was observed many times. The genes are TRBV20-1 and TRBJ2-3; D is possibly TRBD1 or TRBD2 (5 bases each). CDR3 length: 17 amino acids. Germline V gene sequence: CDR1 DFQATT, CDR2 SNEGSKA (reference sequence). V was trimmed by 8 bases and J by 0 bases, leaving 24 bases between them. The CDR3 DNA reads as TGCAGTTATATGGGGACGGTGGGGGTCCCCAGCACAGATACGCAGTATTTT. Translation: CSYMGTVGVPSTDTQYF.

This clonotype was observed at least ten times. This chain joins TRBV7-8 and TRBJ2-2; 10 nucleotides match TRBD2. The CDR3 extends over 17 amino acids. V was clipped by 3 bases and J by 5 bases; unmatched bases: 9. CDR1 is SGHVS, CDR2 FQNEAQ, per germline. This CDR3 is CASSFPSGGGGTGELFF. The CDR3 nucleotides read TGTGCCAGCAGCTTCCCTAGCGGGGGCGGAGGGACCGGGGAGCTGTTTTTT.

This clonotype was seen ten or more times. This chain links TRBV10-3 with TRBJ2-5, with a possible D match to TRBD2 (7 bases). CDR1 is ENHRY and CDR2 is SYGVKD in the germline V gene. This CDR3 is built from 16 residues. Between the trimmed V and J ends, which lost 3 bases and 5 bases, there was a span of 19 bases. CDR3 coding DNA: TGTGCCATCAGTGATCAAGATGGGGGGCGGGGGGAGACCCAGTACTTC. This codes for CAISDQDGGRGETQYF.

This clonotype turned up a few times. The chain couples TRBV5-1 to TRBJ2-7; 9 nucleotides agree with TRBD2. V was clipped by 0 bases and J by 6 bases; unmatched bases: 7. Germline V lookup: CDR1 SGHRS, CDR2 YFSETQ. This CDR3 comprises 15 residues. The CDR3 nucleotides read TGCGCCAGCAGCTTGGCAAGCGGGGGGTTTGGCGAGCAGTACTTC. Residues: CASSLASGGFGEQYF.

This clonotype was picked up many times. The CDR3 protein is CASSPLESGTAPNTEAFF. CDR3 in DNA: TGTGCCAGCAGCCCCCTAGAGTCCGGTACGGCGCCGAACACTGAAGCTTTCTTT. The rearrangement joins TRBV5-6 to TRBJ1-1; no firm D call. Germline CDR1 SGHDT, CDR2 YYEEEE. V was trimmed by 4 bases and J by 1 base, leaving 23 bases between them. This CDR3 has 18 residues.

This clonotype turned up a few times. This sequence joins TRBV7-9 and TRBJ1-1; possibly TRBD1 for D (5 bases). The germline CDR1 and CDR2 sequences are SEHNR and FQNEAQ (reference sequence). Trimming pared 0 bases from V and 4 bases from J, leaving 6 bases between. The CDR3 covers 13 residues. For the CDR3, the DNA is TGTGCCAGCAGCTTAGCGACAGCCACTGAAGCTTTCTTT. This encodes CASSLATATEAFF.

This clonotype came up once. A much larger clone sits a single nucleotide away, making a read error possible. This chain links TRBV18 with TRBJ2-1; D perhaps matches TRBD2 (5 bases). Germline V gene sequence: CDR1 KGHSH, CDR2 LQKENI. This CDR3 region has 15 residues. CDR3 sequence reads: CASPPALDAGNEQFF. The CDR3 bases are TGTGCCAGCCCACCGGCCTTAGATGCGGGCAATGAGCAGTTCTTC.

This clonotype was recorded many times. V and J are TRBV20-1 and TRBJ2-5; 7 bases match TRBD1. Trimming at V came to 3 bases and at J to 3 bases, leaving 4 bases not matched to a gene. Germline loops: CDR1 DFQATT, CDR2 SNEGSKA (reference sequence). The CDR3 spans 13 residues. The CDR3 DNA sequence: TGCAGTGCTAGGACAGGGCAAAAAGAGACCCAGTACTTC. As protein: CSARTGQKETQYF.

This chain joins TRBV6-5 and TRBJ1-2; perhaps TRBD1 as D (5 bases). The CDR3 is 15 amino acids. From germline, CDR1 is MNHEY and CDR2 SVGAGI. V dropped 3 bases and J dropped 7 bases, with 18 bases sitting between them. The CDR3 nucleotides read TGTGCCAGCAGTTATCGTGCCAGGGAAGACGGTGGCTACACCTTC. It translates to CASSYRAREDGGYTF.

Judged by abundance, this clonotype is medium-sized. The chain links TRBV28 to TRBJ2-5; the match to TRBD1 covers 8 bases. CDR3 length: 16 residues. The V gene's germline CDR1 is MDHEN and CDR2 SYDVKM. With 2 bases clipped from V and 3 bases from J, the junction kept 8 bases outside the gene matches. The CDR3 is CASSLLPTGGKETQYF. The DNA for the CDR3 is TGTGCCAGCAGTTTACTCCCCACAGGGGGAAAAGAGACCCAGTACTTC.

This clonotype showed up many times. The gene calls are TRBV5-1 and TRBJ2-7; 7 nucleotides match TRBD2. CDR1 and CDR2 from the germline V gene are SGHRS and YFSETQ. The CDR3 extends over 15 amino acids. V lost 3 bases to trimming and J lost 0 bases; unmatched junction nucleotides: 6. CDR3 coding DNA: TGCGCCAGCAGCTCTCTAAGCGGGGCCTCCTACGAGCAGTACTTC. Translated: CASSSLSGASYEQYF.

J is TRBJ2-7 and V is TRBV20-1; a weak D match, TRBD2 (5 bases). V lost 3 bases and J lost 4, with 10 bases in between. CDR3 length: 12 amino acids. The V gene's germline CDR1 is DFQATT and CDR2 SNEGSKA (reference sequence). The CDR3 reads CSASPSLYEQYF. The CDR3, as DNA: TGCAGTGCTAGCCCTAGCTTGTACGAGCAGTACTTC.

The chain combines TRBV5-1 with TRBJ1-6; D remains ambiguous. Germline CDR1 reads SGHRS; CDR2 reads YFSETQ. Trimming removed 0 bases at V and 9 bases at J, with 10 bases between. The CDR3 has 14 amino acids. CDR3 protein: CASSLDSRTSPLHF. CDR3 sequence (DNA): TGCGCCAGCAGCTTGGACAGCCGTACTTCACCCCTCCACTTT.

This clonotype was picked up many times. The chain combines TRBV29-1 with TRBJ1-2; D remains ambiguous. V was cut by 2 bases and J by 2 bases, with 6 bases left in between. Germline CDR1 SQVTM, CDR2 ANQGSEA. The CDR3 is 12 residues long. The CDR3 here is CSVEKDNYGYTF. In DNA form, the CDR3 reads TGCAGCGTTGAAAAGGACAACTATGGCTACACCTTC.

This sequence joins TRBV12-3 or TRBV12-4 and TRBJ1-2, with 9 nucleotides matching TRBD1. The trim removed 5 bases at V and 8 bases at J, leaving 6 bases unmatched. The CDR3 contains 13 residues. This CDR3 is CASSLQGARGYTF. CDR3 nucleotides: TGTGCCAGCAGTCTACAGGGGGCGCGGGGCTACACCTTC.

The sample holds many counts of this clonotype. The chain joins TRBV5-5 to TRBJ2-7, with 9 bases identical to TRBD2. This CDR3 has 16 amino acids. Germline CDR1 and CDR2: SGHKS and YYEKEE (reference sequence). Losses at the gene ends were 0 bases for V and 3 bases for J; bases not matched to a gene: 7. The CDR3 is CASSLDPLAGRYEQYF. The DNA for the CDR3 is TGTGCCAGCAGCTTGGATCCCCTAGCGGGGCGCTACGAGCAGTACTTC.

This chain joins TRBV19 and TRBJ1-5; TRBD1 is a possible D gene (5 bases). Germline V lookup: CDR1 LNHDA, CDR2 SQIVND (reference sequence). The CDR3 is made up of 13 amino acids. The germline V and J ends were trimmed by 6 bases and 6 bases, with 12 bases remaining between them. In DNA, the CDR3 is TGTGCCAGTAGCCGGGGGAAGGGTCAGCCCCAGCATTTT. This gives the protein CASSRGKGQPQHF.

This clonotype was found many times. The CDR3 spells CASSYSEGIHEQYF. As DNA, the CDR3 is TGTGCCAGCAGTTACTCGGAAGGGATCCACGAGCAGTACTTC. The rearrangement joins TRBV6-5 to TRBJ2-7; no reliable D call. V was shortened by 0 bases and J by 5 bases, with 11 bases between the two germline ends. Germline values: CDR1 MNHEY, CDR2 SVGAGI. The CDR3 sequence is 14 residues long.

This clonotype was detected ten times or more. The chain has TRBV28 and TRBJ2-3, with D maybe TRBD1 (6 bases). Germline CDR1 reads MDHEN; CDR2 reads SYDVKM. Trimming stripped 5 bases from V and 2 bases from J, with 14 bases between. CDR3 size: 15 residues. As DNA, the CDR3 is TGTGCCAGCAGTCCCTGGGGGACACTCACAGATACGCAGTATTTT. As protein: CASSPWGTLTDTQYF.

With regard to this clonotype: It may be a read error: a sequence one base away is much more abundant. In nucleotides, the CDR3 is TGCGCCAGCAGCTTAAGGCTCGGAGGAAACACCGCGGAGCTGTTTTTT. This sequence encodes CASSLRLGGNTAELFF. This sequence joins TRBV5-1 and TRBJ2-2; possibly TRBD2 for D (5 bases). The CDR3 loop spans 16 amino acids. The V gene's germline CDR1 is SGHRS and CDR2 YFSETQ. Complete variable domain (other parts from reference TRBV5-1 and TRBJ2-2): KAGVTQTPRYLIKTRGQQVTLSCSPISGHRSVSWYQQTPGQGLQFLFEYFSETQRNKGNFPGRFSGRQFSNSRSEMNVSTLELGDSALYLCASSLRLGGNTAELFFGEGSRLTVL.

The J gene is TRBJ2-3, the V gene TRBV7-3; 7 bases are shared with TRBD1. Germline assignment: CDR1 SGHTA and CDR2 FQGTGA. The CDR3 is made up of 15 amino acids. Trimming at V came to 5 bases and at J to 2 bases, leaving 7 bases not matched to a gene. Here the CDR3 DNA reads TGTGCCAGCAGCCGGACAGGCCCACCCACAGATACGCAGTATTTT. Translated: CASSRTGPPTDTQYF.

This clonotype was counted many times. CDR3 protein: CASSLNRGPYEQYF. The CDR3 nucleotides are TGCGCCAGCAGCTTGAACAGGGGACCCTACGAGCAGTACTTC. The chain joins TRBV5-1 to TRBJ2-7, with 7 positions matching TRBD1. Per the germline V gene, CDR1 is SGHRS and CDR2 is YFSETQ. Unmatched junction bases numbered 3, after V lost 1 base and J lost 2 bases. CDR3 length: 14 amino acids.